This T cell receptor beta chain was identified during a study of T cell changes during pregnancy in multiple sclerosis. This clone was observed once. Assay used: immunoSEQ multiplex PCR; TCRdb lists only in-frame clones, some missing. This sample has around 96,000 clones, with 90% to 95% found just once. The germline CDR1 and CDR2 sequences are MNHEY and SMNVEV (reference sequence). V dropped 2 bases and J dropped 3; count of bases not matched to a gene: 7. CDR3 length: 15 amino acids. This sample comprised peripheral blood, obtained in the first trimester of pregnancy. The chain uses TRBV27 and TRBJ2-7; 7 positions agree with TRBD1. This receptor was obtained from a female donor with multiple sclerosis, enrolled in a pregnancy study. Written as DNA, the CDR3 is TGTGCCAGCAGTTTAGTCTCGGGACAGTTCTACGAGCAGTACTTC. Translating gives CASSLVSGQFYEQYF.